Below are 20 T cell receptor beta chains sequenced from a single sample in a study of T cell responses to AZD1222 COVID-19 vaccine. Clones were read by immunoSEQ multiplex PCR, and TCRdb kept only the in-frame ones, dropping some. The sample shows approximately 90,000 clones, about nine tenths of them seen only once. Sequencing was performed on peripheral blood, taken 28 days after the second AZD1222 dose. The receptors here all came from an adult who received the AZD1222 COVID-19 vaccine.

This sequence joins TRBV3-1 (or the pseudogene TRBV3-2) and TRBJ1-3; maybe TRBD1 (6 bases). The V gene lost 0 bases and the J gene lost 3 bases, with 18 bases spanning the gap. From germline, CDR1 is LGHDT and CDR2 YNNKEL (reference sequence). This CDR3 has 18 residues. Written as DNA, the CDR3 is TGTGCCAGCAGCCAAGACCTTAACTGGGGGGCAGGTGGAAACACCATATATTTT. It encodes CASSQDLNWGAGGNTIYF.

This chain joins TRBV5-5 and TRBJ1-4; D not certain. Germline V CDR1 and CDR2: SGHKS, YYEKEE (reference sequence). The CDR3 is 16 amino acids. Trimming left V 6 bases short and J 6 bases short, with 21 bases between. In DNA, the CDR3 is TGTGCCAGCACCCCGGGTAGGTACGTGTTGGATGAAAAACTGTTTTTT. Translation: CASTPGRYVLDEKLFF.

The rearrangement links TRBV7-6 to TRBJ1-5; tentative D call: TRBD1 (5 bases). This CDR3 is 16 amino acids long. Germline V lookup: CDR1 SGHVS, CDR2 FNYEAQ. V was clipped by 1 base and J by 0 bases, with 10 bases between them. CDR3 nucleotide sequence: TGTGCCAGCAGCTTAGGGGCAGGGAATAGCAATCAGCCCCAGCATTTT. Translation gives CASSLGAGNSNQPQHF.

The table lists this clone with many counts. The rearrangement links TRBV4-1 to TRBJ1-2; possibly TRBD1 for D (5 bases). The CDR3 has 16 residues. Between the trimmed V and J ends, which lost 0 bases and 5 bases, there was a span of 16 bases. Germline CDR1 reads MGHRA; CDR2 reads YSYEKL. The DNA of the CDR3 is TGCGCCAGCAGCCAAGATGGGGGGACCCCGTGGTATGGCTACACCTTC. Translated, it gives CASSQDGGTPWYGYTF.

The chain has TRBV19 and TRBJ2-1, with D possibly TRBD2 on 6 matching bases. This CDR3 has 15 residues. Trimming cost V 7 bases and J 2 bases, with 15 bases left between them. The germline gives CDR1 LNHDA, CDR2 SQIVND (reference sequence). The CDR3 here is CASKRLGETYNEQFF. The CDR3 coding sequence is TGTGCCAGTAAGAGACTAGGGGAAACCTACAATGAGCAGTTCTTC.

The chain recombines TRBV4-2 with TRBJ1-5; D gene unclear. The V end lost 3 bases, the J end lost 4 bases, and 16 bases lay between the germline ends. CDR3 length: 16 amino acids. Germline V gene sequence: CDR1 LGHNA, CDR2 YNFKEQ. This CDR3 reads CASSHFSGEDNQPQHF. The CDR3 DNA reads TGTGCCAGCAGCCATTTCTCCGGGGAAGATAATCAGCCCCAGCATTTT.

The rearrangement joins TRBV18 to TRBJ1-1, with 9 bases lining up with TRBD1. Germline assignment: CDR1 KGHSH and CDR2 LQKENI. J gave up 1 base and V 6 bases, and 9 bases lay outside the gene matches. This CDR3 has 16 residues. CDR3 DNA: TGTGCCAGCTCCCACGGGCCGGGACAGGGGAACACTGAAGCTTTCTTT. As protein: CASSHGPGQGNTEAFF.

J is TRBJ2-6 and V is TRBV27; D gene uncertain. Trimming cost V 5 bases and J 0 bases, with 2 bases left between them. There are 13 residues in the CDR3. Looked up from germline, CDR1 is MNHEY and CDR2 is SMNVEV (reference sequence). CDR3 coding DNA: TGTGCCAGCAGTCCCTCTGGGGCCAACGTCCTGACTTTC. As protein: CASSPSGANVLTF.

The chain employs TRBV4-3 and TRBJ1-1, with D possibly being TRBD1 (6 bases). The CDR3 length is 14 residues. The V and J ends lost 1 base and 8 bases respectively, with 14 bases between them. The germline CDR1 and CDR2 sequences are LGHNA and YSLEER. The CDR3 bases are TGCGCCAGCAGCCAAGGGTCCCACACAGGGGAAGCTTTCTTT. Residues: CASSQGSHTGEAFF.

The chain employs TRBV11-2 and TRBJ1-1; 11 positions agree with TRBD1. Germline CDR1 and CDR2: SGHAT and FQNNGV. The CDR3 loop spans 15 amino acids. Unmatched junction bases numbered 5, after V lost 4 bases and J lost 4 bases. The CDR3: CASSWTGTGGTEAFF. The DNA for the CDR3 is TGTGCCAGCAGCTGGACCGGGACAGGGGGCACTGAAGCTTTCTTT.

The table lists this clone with a count of one. Here the CDR3 DNA reads TGCAGCGCTGTTCGGACAGCCGAGGGGCCCCAGCATTTT. Its protein is CSAVRTAEGPQHF. V and J are TRBV29-1 and TRBJ1-5; maybe TRBD1 (6 bases). Trimming removed 7 bases from V and 9 bases from J, with 19 bases in between. CDR1 SQVTM and CDR2 ANQGSEA come from the germline V gene. The CDR3 spans 13 residues.

The chain combines TRBV11-2 with TRBJ1-3; D is unclear. This CDR3 has 13 residues. The V end was cut by 1 base, the J end by 5 bases, with 6 bases between. Germline CDR1 SGHAT, CDR2 FQNNGV. The DNA of the CDR3 is TGTGCCAGCAGCTTAGGGGGAAGAAACACCATATATTTT. Its translation: CASSLGGRNTIYF.

CDR3 protein: CASSIQGSYSYNEQFF. DNA for the CDR3: TGTGCCAGTAGTATACAGGGCTCCTACTCCTACAATGAGCAGTTCTTC. The chain is built from TRBV19 and TRBJ2-1; TRBD1 is a possible D gene (5 bases). The CDR3 totals 16 residues. Germline-derived CDR1 and CDR2 are LNHDA and SQIVND (reference sequence). V lost 2 bases, J lost 0 bases, and 11 bases lay in between.

Note on this clone: The junction shows a germline mismatch at one end, possibly a read error. CDR3 sequence (DNA): TGTGCTAGCAGCTTAGCCGGGGGCACAGATACGCAGTATTTT. Translation: CASSLAGGTDTQYF. The chain employs TRBV7-7 and TRBJ2-3; tentatively, D is TRBD2 (5 bases). The CDR3 has 14 residues. Per the germline V gene, CDR1 is SSHAT and CDR2 is FNYEAQ (reference sequence).

The V and J genes are TRBV5-1 and TRBJ1-1; weak D call: TRBD1 (6 bases). Germline CDR1 SGHRS, CDR2 YFSETQ. V lost 5 bases and J lost 4, with 12 bases in between. The CDR3 is 13 residues long. CDR3 DNA: TGCGCCAGCAGTCGGGGGCCTGGCACTGAAGCTTTCTTT. Protein: CASSRGPGTEAFF.

The chain links TRBV29-1 to TRBJ2-7; D remains ambiguous. Trimming left V 6 bases short and J 2 bases short, with 11 bases between. The CDR3 is 12 amino acids. The germline V gene has CDR1 SQVTM and CDR2 ANQGSEA. The CDR3 region is CSVQSTPYEQYF. As DNA, the CDR3 is TGCAGCGTCCAATCCACCCCCTACGAGCAGTACTTC.

The genes are TRBV2 and TRBJ2-5; unclear D gene. This CDR3 region has 12 residues. CDR1 is SNHLY and CDR2 is FYNNEI in the germline V gene. V gave up 4 bases and J gave up 4 bases, with 7 bases separating them. CDR3 nucleotides: TGTGCCAGCAGTGTAAGTGGAGAGACCCAGTACTTC. It specifies CASSVSGETQYF.

This rearrangement joins TRBV7-2 to TRBJ1-4; TRBD1 is a possible D gene (6 bases). Trimming stripped 5 bases from V and 3 bases from J, with 10 bases between. Germline V gene data show CDR1 as SGHTA and CDR2 as FQGNSA. The CDR3 extends over 14 amino acids. The CDR3 bases are TGTGCCAGCAGCATCCAGGGGTCTAATGAAAAACTGTTTTTT. Translation gives CASSIQGSNEKLFF.

V and J are TRBV9 and TRBJ2-1; perhaps TRBD2 as D (5 bases). This CDR3 is 16 amino acids long. Germline V CDR1 and CDR2: SGDLS, YYNGEE. V gave up 4 bases and J gave up 0 bases, with 14 bases separating them. CDR3 DNA sequence: TGTGCCAGCAGCCCCCAGCCGGAGGTCTCCTACAATGAGCAGTTCTTC. Its protein is CASSPQPEVSYNEQFF.

A single count supports this clone. The V call is TRBV10-3, the J call TRBJ1-4; TRBD1 aligns across 9 bases. This CDR3 region has 13 residues. V shed 6 bases and J 6 bases; nucleotides not matched to a gene: 2. In germline, CDR1 is ENHRY, CDR2 SYGVKD. This chain's CDR3 is CAISDRGDEKLFF. The CDR3 DNA reads TGTGCCATCAGCGACAGGGGGGATGAAAAACTGTTTTTT.